The 11 T cell receptor beta chains in this list originate from one sample, sequenced in a study of shared clonotypes between healthy human individuals. Assay used: immunoSEQ multiplex PCR; TCRdb lists only in-frame clones, some missing. The sample carries around 2.3 million clones, around 95% recorded once. The sample was naive CD4+ T cells sorted from blood. The subset is: CD45RA+ positively selected. The receptors stem from a man in his late teens or twenties in good health.

The chain combines TRBV4-1 with TRBJ2-7; the D is unclear. Germline V gene data show CDR1 as MGHRA and CDR2 as YSYEKL. The CDR3 is 14 residues long. V lost 2 bases to trimming and J lost 1 base, with 9 bases between them. This CDR3 reads CASSQFTNSYEQYF. CDR3 DNA sequence: TGCGCCAGCAGCCAATTTACAAATTCCTACGAGCAGTACTTC.

V usage is TRBV7-9 and J usage is TRBJ2-1; the D gene is possibly TRBD2 (5 bases). The germline V and J ends were trimmed by 5 bases and 4 bases, with 21 bases remaining between them. The CDR3 is 17 amino acids. Germline-derived CDR1 and CDR2 are SEHNR and FQNEAQ (reference sequence). DNA for the CDR3: TGTGCCAGCAGCCCCCGACTGAGCCGTTGGACTTACAATGAGCAGTTCTTC. Protein product: CASSPRLSRWTYNEQFF.

V gene TRBV4-1 combines with J gene TRBJ1-2, with D perhaps matching TRBD1 (5 bases). Trimming cost V 0 bases and J 1 base, with 9 bases left between them. The CDR3 has 15 amino acids. The germline V gene encodes CDR1 MGHRA and CDR2 YSYEKL. CDR3 in amino acids: CASSQETDFNYGYTF. CDR3 DNA: TGCGCCAGCAGCCAAGAGACAGACTTTAACTATGGCTACACCTTC.

This chain links TRBV5-1 with TRBJ2-1, with 7 bases aligning to TRBD1. The germline CDR1 and CDR2 sequences are SGHRS and YFSETQ. The CDR3 extends over 15 amino acids. V lost 0 bases, J lost 3 bases, and 3 bases stayed unmatched. The CDR3 DNA sequence: TGCGCCAGCAGCTTGGAGGGGGCCCTCTACAATGAGCAGTTCTTC. It translates to CASSLEGALYNEQFF. The full variable domain, with the rest looked up from reference TRBV5-1 and TRBJ2-1, is KAGVTQTPRYLIKTRGQQVTLSCSPISGHRSVSWYQQTPGQGLQFLFEYFSETQRNKGNFPGRFSGRQFSNSRSEMNVSTLELGDSALYLCASSLEGALYNEQFFGPGTRLTVL.

DNA for the CDR3: TGTGCCAGCAGTCTCGGGAGTTTGAGAGATACGCAGTATTTT. Its protein is CASSLGSLRDTQYF. The V gene is TRBV28, the J gene TRBJ2-3, with TRBD2 as a possible D gene (6 bases). This CDR3 region has 14 residues. CDR1 is MDHEN and CDR2 is SYDVKM in the germline V gene. Trimming took 5 bases from V and 5 from J, leaving 14 bases between them.

The chain couples TRBV18 to TRBJ1-1; D call uncertain. The CDR3 runs 17 residues. Germline V gives CDR1 KGHSH, CDR2 LQKENI. Between the trimmed V and J ends, which lost 2 bases and 3 bases, there was a span of 19 bases. The CDR3 region has the DNA TGTGCCAGCTCACCAGGGGTACGGGGAAAGGTAGACACTGAAGCTTTCTTT. Translation gives CASSPGVRGKVDTEAFF.

The chain employs TRBV7-2 and TRBJ2-3, with TRBD2 identical over 7 bases. The CDR3 spans 16 residues. Germline values: CDR1 SGHTA, CDR2 FQGNSA. V shed 3 bases and J 2 bases; nucleotides not matched to a gene: 8. CDR3 sequence reads: CASSLSPSGVTDTQYF. The CDR3 nucleotides are TGTGCCAGCAGCTTGAGTCCTAGCGGTGTCACAGATACGCAGTATTTT. The full variable domain, its missing parts supplied by reference TRBV7-2 and TRBJ2-3, is GAGVSQSPSNKVTEKGKDVELRCDPISGHTALYWYRQSLGQGLEFLIYFQGNSAPDKSGLPSDRFSAERTGGSVSTLTIQRTQQEDSAVYLCASSLSPSGVTDTQYFGPGTRLTVL.

The rearrangement links TRBV6-6 to TRBJ1-1; D is uncertain. Trimming removed 2 bases at V and 0 bases at J, with 7 bases between. Germline CDR1 and CDR2: MNHNY and SVGAGI (reference sequence). The CDR3 is 14 amino acids. CDR3: CASSYNRLNTEAFF. In DNA form, the CDR3 reads TGTGCCAGCAGTTACAACAGATTGAACACTGAAGCTTTCTTT.

V and J are TRBV7-2 and TRBJ2-7; the D gene is possibly TRBD2 (7 bases). Trimming shortened V by 2 bases and J by 1 base, and 18 bases separated the two germline ends. The CDR3 length is 17 residues. Germline CDR1 reads SGHTA; CDR2 reads FQGNSA. In DNA form, the CDR3 reads TGTGCCAGCAGCTTAATGCCCCGGGGGGCTGGGTCCTACGAGCAGTACTTC. Protein sequence: CASSLMPRGAGSYEQYF.

The chain couples TRBV18 to TRBJ1-1; possible D gene TRBD1, 6 bases. This CDR3 is 17 amino acids long. Trimming cost V 2 bases and J 1 base, with 17 bases left between them. Germline CDR1 KGHSH, CDR2 LQKENI. Written as DNA, the CDR3 is TGTGCCAGCTCACCATTAGGGGGGACCCCCTCGAACACTGAAGCTTTCTTT. It specifies CASSPLGGTPSNTEAFF.

V gene TRBV10-2 combines with J gene TRBJ1-1; 8 nucleotides align to TRBD1. The CDR3 covers 14 residues. Looked up from germline, CDR1 is WSHSY and CDR2 is SAAADI. V shed 6 bases, J shed 5 bases, and the junction held 8 bases outside the gene matches. The CDR3 region is CASSRQGRGTEAFF. The CDR3 DNA is TGCGCCAGCAGCCGACAGGGGAGGGGAACTGAAGCTTTCTTT.